This TCR beta chain comes out of a study of shared clonotypes between healthy human individuals. About this clone: This same CDR3 is encoded by further DNA sequences in the sample.

Positively selected for CCR7, the CD45RO-negative cells used as naive CD8 cells excluded terminally differentiated effector memory CD45RA+ cells. Donors were healthy HIV-negative adults without recent acute infections or vaccinations. Those who donated, Caucasian adults without exception, all lived in Nashville, Tennessee. J was trimmed by 4 bases and V by 5 bases; bases with no gene match: 4. Germline CDR1 SEHNR, CDR2 FQNEAQ (reference sequence). This CDR3 has 13 residues. Sequencing was performed with immunoSEQ multiplex PCR; in TCRdb, only in-frame clones are kept and a portion is missing. The table includes some 1,900,000 clones, roughly 94% detected once.

Sequencing used naive CD8+ T cells sorted from blood. The chain carries TRBV7-9 and TRBJ1-2; TRBD1 matches 7 bases. The receptor comes from a man younger than 35 in good health. The CDR3 loop is CASSPGTAYGYTF. As DNA, the CDR3 is TGTGCCAGCAGCCCTGGGACAGCCTATGGCTACACCTTC.